This record covers a single T cell receptor (beta chain). Its target is not known. This sample stems from a study of shared clonotypes between healthy human individuals. Turning to the study itself: Donors had three CD4 naive, three CD4 memory, two CD8 naive and one CD8 memory plate apiece.

Trimming shortened V by 6 bases and J by 4 bases, and 12 bases separated the two germline ends. The CDR3 is made up of 13 amino acids. Germline CDR1 is MNHEY and CDR2 is SVGAGI. In the sorted-subset replicate PCRs, 200 ng DNA, tens of thousands of T cell genomes, was used. TCRdb's table, derived via immunoSEQ multiplex PCR, lists solely in-frame clones and lacks some. Altogether about 2,500,000 clones are present, more than 80% being singletons, with the ten largest covering under 0.15%. Study findings and constraints: Estimated richness values were generally larger in naive subsets than in memory subsets.

Sequencing used naive CD4+ T cells sorted from blood. Subset specified: CD45RA+ positively selected. The rearrangement links TRBV6-5 to TRBJ1-1; no clear D gene. The source of this sequence is a man between 18 and 29 years old in good health. CDR3 residues: CASRSPGVTEAFF. CDR3 bases: TGTGCCAGCAGGAGTCCAGGTGTCACTGAAGCTTTCTTT.